The rows below give T cell receptor beta chains drawn from one sample of a study of T cells in localized non-small cell lung cancer. Generated by immunoSEQ multiplex PCR, the TCRdb table keeps only in-frame clones and is missing some. Here the sample spans under 35,000 clones, about four fifths being singletons. Sequenced material: peripheral blood, taken before any cancer treatment. All receptors derive from a male donor at least 60 years old with stage III squamous cell lung carcinoma. Each CDR3 is given with its conserved first and last residue. The D gene is left open where the match is weak. Size is omitted from some rows. Given values are once, few, many or a class for expanded clones.

J gene: TRBJ2-5; clone size: few; V gene: TRBV9; D gene: TRBD2; CDR3 protein: CASSVFSGGTQETQYF; CDR3 DNA: TGTGCCAGCAGCGTCTTTAGCGGGGGGACACAAGAGACCCAGTACTTC
J gene: TRBJ1-3; clone size: NA; V gene: TRBV19; D gene: NA; CDR3 protein: CATAEISGNTIYF; CDR3 DNA: TGTGCCACCGCGGAGATCTCTGGAAACACCATATATTTT
J gene: TRBJ2-1; clone size: NA; V gene: TRBV27; D gene: NA; CDR3 protein: CASSANRLEGHEQFF; CDR3 DNA: TGTGCCAGCAGTGCCAACCGCTTAGAAGGCCATGAGCAGTTCTTC
J gene: TRBJ2-3; clone size: once; V gene: TRBV29-1; D gene: NA; CDR3 protein: CSVRSDTQYF; CDR3 DNA: TGCAGCGTGAGATCAGATACGCAGTATTTT
J gene: TRBJ2-7; clone size: NA; V gene: TRBV2; D gene: NA; CDR3 protein: CASSEDQISYEQYF; CDR3 DNA: TGTGCCAGCAGTGAGGATCAGATTAGCTACGAGCAGTACTTC
J gene: TRBJ2-1; clone size: NA; V gene: TRBV29-1; D gene: TRBD2; CDR3 protein: CSVEDGSGRPYNEQFF; CDR3 DNA: TGCAGCGTTGAAGATGGCAGCGGGAGACCCTACAATGAGCAGTTCTTC
J gene: TRBJ2-7; clone size: NA; V gene: TRBV7-2; D gene: NA; CDR3 protein: CASSSAYSEQYF; CDR3 DNA: TGTGCCAGCAGCTCAGCTTACTCCGAGCAGTACTTC
J gene: TRBJ1-1; clone size: NA; V gene: TRBV11-2; D gene: TRBD1; CDR3 protein: CASSSQGDTEAFF; CDR3 DNA: TGTGCCAGCAGCTCACAGGGGGATACTGAAGCTTTCTTT
J gene: TRBJ2-4; clone size: NA; V gene: TRBV2; D gene: NA; CDR3 protein: CASEAGTSIQYF; CDR3 DNA: TGTGCCAGCGAGGCGGGGACGTCTATTCAGTACTTC
J gene: TRBJ2-1; clone size: NA; V gene: TRBV11-2; D gene: TRBD2; CDR3 protein: CASSLALGAGRDRNEQFF; CDR3 DNA: TGTGCCAGCAGCTTGGCGCTTGGAGCGGGAAGGGACCGTAATGAGCAGTTCTTC
J gene: TRBJ2-1; clone size: NA; V gene: TRBV4-3; D gene: TRBD2; CDR3 protein: CASSERTGTTGNEQFF; CDR3 DNA: TGCGCCAGCAGCGAGAGGACCGGGACTACTGGGAATGAGCAGTTCTTC
J gene: TRBJ2-7; clone size: once; V gene: TRBV11-2; D gene: NA; CDR3 protein: CASSRPGLGSYEQYF; CDR3 DNA: TGTGCCAGCAGCAGACCGGGACTGGGCTCCTACGAGCAGTACTTC
J gene: TRBJ1-2; clone size: NA; V gene: TRBV6-5; D gene: NA; CDR3 protein: CASDAGLGYGYTF; CDR3 DNA: TGTGCCAGCGACGCAGGGCTAGGCTATGGCTACACCTTC
J gene: TRBJ2-7; clone size: NA; V gene: TRBV19; D gene: NA; CDR3 protein: CASSTMTGTYEQYF; CDR3 DNA: TGTGCCAGTAGTACTATGACAGGTACCTACGAGCAGTACTTC
J gene: TRBJ1-1; clone size: NA; V gene: TRBV7-9; D gene: NA; CDR3 protein: CASSFGGLNTEAFF; CDR3 DNA: TGTGCCAGCAGCTTCGGAGGCCTAAACACTGAAGCTTTCTTT
J gene: TRBJ1-1; clone size: NA; V gene: TRBV7-3; D gene: NA; CDR3 protein: CASSPGHQNTEAFF; CDR3 DNA: TGTGCCAGCAGCCCCGGACACCAGAACACTGAAGCTTTCTTT
J gene: TRBJ2-1; clone size: NA; V gene: TRBV7-2; D gene: NA; CDR3 protein: CASSNYNEQFF; CDR3 DNA: TGTGCCAGCAGCAATTACAATGAGCAGTTCTTC